This is a list of T cell receptor beta chains from one sample in a study of blood T cell repertoires in COVID-19. The repertoire was sequenced with immunoSEQ multiplex PCR; TCRdb's copy has only in-frame clones and lacks some. The table has fewer than 350,000 clones, approximately 91% seen once; the top ten hold 9.4%. Sequenced sample: peripheral blood. These receptors were taken from a young man with active or convalescent COVID-19. CDR3s leave out the opening cysteine and the closing phenylalanine or tryptophan. The order of the fields is D gene, J gene, V gene, CDR3 protein. The D gene is left open where the match is weak.

-	TRBJ2-2	TRBV3-1/TRBV3-2	ASSQDVRGGNTGELF
TRBD1	TRBJ2-3	TRBV19	ASSPPGQGRHTQY
-	TRBJ2-7	TRBV7-9	ASTHGDEQY
-	TRBJ1-4	TRBV6-6	ASSYLGTTNEKLF
TRBD1	TRBJ1-3	TRBV10-2	ASSESLAGGWNTIY
-	TRBJ2-1	TRBV13	ASSLTNPWTSSYNEQF
TRBD1	TRBJ2-7	TRBV4-2	ASSQGVGTGEYEQY
TRBD1	TRBJ1-1	TRBV12-5	ASGLTGPTEAF
TRBD2	TRBJ2-1	TRBV9	ASSAYLLAGGYNEQF
-	TRBJ2-7	TRBV5-8	ASSLEELTYEQY
TRBD1	TRBJ1-2	TRBV19	ASSTGTGDYGYT
-	TRBJ1-1	TRBV10-3	AINRGARDTEAF